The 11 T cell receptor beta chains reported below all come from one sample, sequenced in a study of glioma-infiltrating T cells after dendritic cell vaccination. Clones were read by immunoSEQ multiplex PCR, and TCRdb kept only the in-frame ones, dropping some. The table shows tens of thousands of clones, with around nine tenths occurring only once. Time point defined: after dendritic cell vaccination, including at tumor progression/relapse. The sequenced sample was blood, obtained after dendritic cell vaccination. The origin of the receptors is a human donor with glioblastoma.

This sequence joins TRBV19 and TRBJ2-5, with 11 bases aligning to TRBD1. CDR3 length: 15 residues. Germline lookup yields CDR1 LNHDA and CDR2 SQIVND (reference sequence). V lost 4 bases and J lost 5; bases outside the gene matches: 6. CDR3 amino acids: CASSTGQGAGETQYF. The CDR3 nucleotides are TGTGCCAGTAGTACCGGACAGGGGGCAGGCGAGACCCAGTACTTC.

Here the CDR3 DNA reads TGCGCCAGCAGCCGGACAGGGACTCAGCCCCAGCATTTT. Protein sequence: CASSRTGTQPQHF. J is TRBJ1-5 and V is TRBV5-1; 8 bases align to TRBD1. Unmatched junction bases numbered 3, after V lost 4 bases and J lost 6 bases. The CDR3 sequence is 13 residues long. Germline CDR1 reads SGHRS; CDR2 reads YFSETQ.

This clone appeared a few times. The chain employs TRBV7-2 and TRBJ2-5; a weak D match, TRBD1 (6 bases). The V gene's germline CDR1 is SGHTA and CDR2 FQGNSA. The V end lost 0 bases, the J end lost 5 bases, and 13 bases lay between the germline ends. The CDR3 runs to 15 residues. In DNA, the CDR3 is TGTGCCAGCAGCTTAGCGCCAGGGGCAGGGGAGACCCAGTACTTC. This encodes CASSLAPGAGETQYF.

This chain's CDR3 is CASSQGVTGYEQYF. In DNA, the CDR3 is TGTGCCAGCAGCCAAGGCGTGACGGGTTACGAGCAGTACTTC. The V gene is TRBV14, the J gene TRBJ2-7; D call uncertain. This CDR3 region has 14 residues. The V gene lost 1 base and the J gene lost 4 bases, with 11 bases spanning the gap. Germline V gene lookup returns CDR1 SGHDN and CDR2 FVKESK.

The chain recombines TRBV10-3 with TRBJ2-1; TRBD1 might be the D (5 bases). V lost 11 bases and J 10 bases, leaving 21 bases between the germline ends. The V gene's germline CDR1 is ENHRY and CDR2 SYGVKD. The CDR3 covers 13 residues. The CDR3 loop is CASRPGPGREQFF. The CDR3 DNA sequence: TGTGCCTCCAGGCCAGGGCCCGGACGGGAGCAGTTCTTC.

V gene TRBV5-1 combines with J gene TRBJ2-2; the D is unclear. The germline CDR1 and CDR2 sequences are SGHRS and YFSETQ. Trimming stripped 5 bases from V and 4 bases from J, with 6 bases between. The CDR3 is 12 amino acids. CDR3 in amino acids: CASRKATGELFF. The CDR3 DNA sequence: TGCGCCAGCAGAAAAGCCACCGGGGAGCTGTTTTTT.

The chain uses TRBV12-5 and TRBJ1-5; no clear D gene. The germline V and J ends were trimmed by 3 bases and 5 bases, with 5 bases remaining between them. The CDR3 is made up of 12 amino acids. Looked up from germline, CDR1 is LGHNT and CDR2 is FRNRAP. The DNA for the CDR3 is TGTGCTAGTGGTTTCCCTTATCAGCCCCAGCATTTT. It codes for CASGFPYQPQHF.

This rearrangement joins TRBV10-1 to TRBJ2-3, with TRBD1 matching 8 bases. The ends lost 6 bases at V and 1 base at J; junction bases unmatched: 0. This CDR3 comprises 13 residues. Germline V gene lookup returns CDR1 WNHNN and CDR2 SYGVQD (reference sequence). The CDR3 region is CASRGQGTDTQYF. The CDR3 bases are TGCGCCAGCAGGGGACAGGGCACAGATACGCAGTATTTT.

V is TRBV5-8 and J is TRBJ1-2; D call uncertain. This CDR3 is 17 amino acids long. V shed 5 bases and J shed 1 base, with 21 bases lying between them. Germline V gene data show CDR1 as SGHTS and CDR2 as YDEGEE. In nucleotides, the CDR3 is TGTGCCAGCAGGCTGGGGAGAGGGAGCGGCTATAACTATGGCTACACCTTC. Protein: CASRLGRGSGYNYGYTF.

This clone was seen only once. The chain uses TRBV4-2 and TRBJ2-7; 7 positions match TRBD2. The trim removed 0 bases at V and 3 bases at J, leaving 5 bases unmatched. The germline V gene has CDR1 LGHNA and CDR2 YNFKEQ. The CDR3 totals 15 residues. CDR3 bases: TGTGCCAGCAGCCAAGATGCGGGGGACTACTACGAGCAGTACTTC. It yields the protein CASSQDAGDYYEQYF.

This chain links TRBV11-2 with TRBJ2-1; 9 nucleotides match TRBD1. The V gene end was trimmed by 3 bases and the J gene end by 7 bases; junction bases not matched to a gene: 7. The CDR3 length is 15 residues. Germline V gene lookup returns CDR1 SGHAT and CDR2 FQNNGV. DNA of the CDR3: TGTGCCAGCAGCTTTACAGGGGGCCGTAAAAATGAGCAGTTCTTC. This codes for CASSFTGGRKNEQFF.